This TCR beta chain comes out of a study of technical replicates of blood from a few donors. This CDR3 spans 15 amino acids. V lost 2 bases, J lost 0 bases, and 8 bases lay in between. Per germline, CDR1 SGHRS and CDR2 YFSETQ. The table came from immunoSEQ multiplex PCR; TCRdb's copy has only in-frame clones and leaves some out. This table holds 65,000 to 95,000 clones, 95% to 98% found once. This rearrangement joins TRBV5-1 to TRBJ1-4; D is uncertain. The source material was T cells isolated from PBMCs. This clonotype originated in a human donor in good health. The CDR3 here is CASSLDIATNEKLFF. Here the CDR3 DNA reads TGCGCCAGCAGCTTAGACATTGCAACTAATGAAAAACTGTTTTTT.